This TCR beta chain was captured in a study of blood T cell repertoires in COVID-19. As for the study in general: Acute and convalescent COVID-19 samples came from the United States, Italy and Spain. From T cells, B-cell-depleted T cells, or PBMCs came the material, which was cDNA or gDNA.

V was clipped by 6 bases and J by 8 bases, with 10 bases between them. The CDR3 totals 12 residues. Looked up from germline, CDR1 is KGHDR and CDR2 is SFDVKD. Methods used by the authors: Counts of nucleated cells, estimated from reference gene primer amplification, were obtained. The repertoire was sequenced with immunoSEQ multiplex PCR; TCRdb's copy has only in-frame clones and lacks some. The V and J calls and clone size are taken from that table; D and trimming were inferred from the DNA. Among about 110,000 clones, 85% were seen once, and the ten largest hold around 3.3%. The sequenced sample was peripheral blood. The TCR was taken from a man aged 40-49 years with acute or convalescent COVID-19. The chain employs TRBV24-1 and TRBJ1-5; D perhaps matches TRBD1 (6 bases). In DNA form, the CDR3 reads TGTGCCACCAGTACAGGGTTGGAGCCCCAGCATTTT. Its translation: CATSTGLEPQHF.